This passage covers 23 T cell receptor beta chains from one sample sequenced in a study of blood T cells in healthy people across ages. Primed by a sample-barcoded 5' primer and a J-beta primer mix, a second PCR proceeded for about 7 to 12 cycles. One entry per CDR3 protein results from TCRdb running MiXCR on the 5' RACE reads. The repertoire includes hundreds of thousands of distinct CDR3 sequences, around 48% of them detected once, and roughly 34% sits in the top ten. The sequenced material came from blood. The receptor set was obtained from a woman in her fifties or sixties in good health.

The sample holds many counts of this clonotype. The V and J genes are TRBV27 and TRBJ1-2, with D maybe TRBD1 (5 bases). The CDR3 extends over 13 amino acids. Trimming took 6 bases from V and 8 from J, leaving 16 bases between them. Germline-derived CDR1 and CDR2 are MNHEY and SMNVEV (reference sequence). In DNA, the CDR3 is TGTGCCAGCAGGAGGGCCGGGAGGGACGGCTACACCTTC. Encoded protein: CASRRAGRDGYTF.

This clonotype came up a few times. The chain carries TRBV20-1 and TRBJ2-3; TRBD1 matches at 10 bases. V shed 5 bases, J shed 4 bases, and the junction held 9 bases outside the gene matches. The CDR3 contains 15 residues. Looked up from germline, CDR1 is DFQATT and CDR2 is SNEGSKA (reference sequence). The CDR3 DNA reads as TGCAGTGCTCAAGCCAGGGACAGGGGTTCAGATACGCAGTATTTT. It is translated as CSAQARDRGSDTQYF.

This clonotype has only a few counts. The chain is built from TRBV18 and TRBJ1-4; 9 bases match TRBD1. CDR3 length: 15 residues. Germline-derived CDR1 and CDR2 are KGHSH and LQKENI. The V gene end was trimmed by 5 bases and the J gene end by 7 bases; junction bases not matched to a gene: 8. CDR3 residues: CASSTGQGRGEKLFF. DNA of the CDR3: TGTGCCAGCTCAACAGGACAGGGGCGTGGTGAAAAACTGTTTTTT.

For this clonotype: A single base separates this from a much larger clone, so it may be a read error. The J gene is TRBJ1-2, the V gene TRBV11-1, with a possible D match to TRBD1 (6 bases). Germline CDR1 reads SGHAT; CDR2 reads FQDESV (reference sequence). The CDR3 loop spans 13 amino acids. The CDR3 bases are TGTGCCAGCAGCAGGGCCAGGGGCTATGGCCACACCTTC. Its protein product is CASSRARGYGHTF.

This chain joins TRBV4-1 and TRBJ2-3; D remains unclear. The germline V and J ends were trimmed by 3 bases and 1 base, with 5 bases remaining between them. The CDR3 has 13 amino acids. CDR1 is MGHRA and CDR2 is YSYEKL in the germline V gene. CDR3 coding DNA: TGCGCCAGCAGCCACGTTGGCACAGATACGCAGTATTTT. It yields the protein CASSHVGTDTQYF.

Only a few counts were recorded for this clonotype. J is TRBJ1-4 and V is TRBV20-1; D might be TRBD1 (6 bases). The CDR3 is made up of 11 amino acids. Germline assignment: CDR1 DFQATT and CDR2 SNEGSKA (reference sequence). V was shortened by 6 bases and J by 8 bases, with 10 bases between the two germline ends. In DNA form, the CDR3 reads TGCAGTGCCGGCGGGGGCGAAAAACTGTTTTTT. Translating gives CSAGGGEKLFF.

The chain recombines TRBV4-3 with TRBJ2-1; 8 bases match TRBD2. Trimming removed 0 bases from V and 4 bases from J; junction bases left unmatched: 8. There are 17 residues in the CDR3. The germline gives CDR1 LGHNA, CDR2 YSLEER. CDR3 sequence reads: CASSQDVGAGVYNEQFF. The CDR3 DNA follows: TGCGCCAGCAGCCAAGATGTCGGAGCGGGAGTTTACAATGAGCAGTTCTTC.

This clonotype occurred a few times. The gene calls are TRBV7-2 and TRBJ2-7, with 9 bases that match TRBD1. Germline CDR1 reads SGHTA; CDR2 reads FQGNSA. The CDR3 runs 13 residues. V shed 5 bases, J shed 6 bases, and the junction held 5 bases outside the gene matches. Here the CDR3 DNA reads TGTGCCAGCAGCCTAATGGACAGGGGCGAGCAGTACTTC. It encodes CASSLMDRGEQYF.

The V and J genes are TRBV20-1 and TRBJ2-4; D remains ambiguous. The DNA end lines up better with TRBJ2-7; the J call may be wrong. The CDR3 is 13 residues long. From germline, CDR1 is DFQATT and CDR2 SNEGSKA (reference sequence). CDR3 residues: CSARDRSPYEQYF. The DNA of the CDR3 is TGCAGTGCTAGAGACAGGTCACCCTACGAGCAGTACTTC.

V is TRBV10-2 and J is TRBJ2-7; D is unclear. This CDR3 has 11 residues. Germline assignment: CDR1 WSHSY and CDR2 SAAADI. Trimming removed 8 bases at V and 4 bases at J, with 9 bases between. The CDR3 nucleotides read TGCGCCAGCGGAAGCAGGTACGAGCAGTACTTC. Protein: CASGSRYEQYF.

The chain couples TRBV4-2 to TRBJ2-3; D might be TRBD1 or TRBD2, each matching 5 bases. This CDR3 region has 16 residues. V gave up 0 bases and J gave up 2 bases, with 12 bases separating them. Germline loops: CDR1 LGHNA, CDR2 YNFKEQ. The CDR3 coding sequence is TGTGCCAGCAGCCAAGATAGGGGACCTGTCACAGATACGCAGTATTTT. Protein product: CASSQDRGPVTDTQYF.

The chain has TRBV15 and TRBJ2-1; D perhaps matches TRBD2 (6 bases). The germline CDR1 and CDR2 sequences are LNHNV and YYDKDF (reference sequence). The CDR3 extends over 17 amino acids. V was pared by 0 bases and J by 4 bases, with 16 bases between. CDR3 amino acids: CATSRDQSGTLYNEQFF. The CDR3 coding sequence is TGTGCCACCAGCAGAGACCAGTCCGGGACTCTGTACAATGAGCAGTTCTTC.

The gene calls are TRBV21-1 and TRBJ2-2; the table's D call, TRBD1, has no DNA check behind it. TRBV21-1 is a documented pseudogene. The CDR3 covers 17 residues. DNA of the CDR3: TGTGCCAGCAGCAAAGAACTCATGCGCAGGGGGCCCGGGGAGCTGTTTTTT. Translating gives CASSKELMRRGPGELFF.

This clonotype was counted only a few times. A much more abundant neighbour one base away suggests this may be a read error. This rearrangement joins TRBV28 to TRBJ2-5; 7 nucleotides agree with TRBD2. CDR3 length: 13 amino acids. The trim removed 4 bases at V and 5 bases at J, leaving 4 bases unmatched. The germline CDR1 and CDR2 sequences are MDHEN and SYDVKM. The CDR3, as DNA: TGTGCCAGCAGTTGGGGGGGTGCGGAGACCCAGTACTTC. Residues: CASSWGGAETQYF.

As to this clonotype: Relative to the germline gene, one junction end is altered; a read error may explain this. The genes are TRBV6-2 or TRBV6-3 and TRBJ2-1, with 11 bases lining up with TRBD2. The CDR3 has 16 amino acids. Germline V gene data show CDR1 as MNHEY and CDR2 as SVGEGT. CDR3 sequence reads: CANSYAGLAGYNEQFF. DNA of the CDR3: TGTGCCAACAGTTACGCCGGACTAGCGGGCTACAATGAGCAGTTCTTC.

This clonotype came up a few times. The CDR3 loop reads CASTPLAWSGEQYF. In DNA form, the CDR3 reads TGTGCCAGCACTCCGCTAGCTTGGTCCGGCGAGCAGTACTTC. This rearrangement joins TRBV27 to TRBJ2-7; a possible D gene is TRBD2 (5 bases). V lost 7 bases to trimming and J lost 6 bases, with 19 bases between them. The CDR3 contains 14 residues. Germline V CDR1 and CDR2: MNHEY, SMNVEV (reference sequence).

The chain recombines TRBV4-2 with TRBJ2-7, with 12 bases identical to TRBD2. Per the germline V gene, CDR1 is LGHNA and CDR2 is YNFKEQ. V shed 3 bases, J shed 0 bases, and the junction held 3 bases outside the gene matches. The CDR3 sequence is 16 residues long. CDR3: CASSHPTSGSSYEQYF. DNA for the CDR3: TGTGCCAGCAGCCACCCGACTAGCGGGAGCTCCTACGAGCAGTACTTC.

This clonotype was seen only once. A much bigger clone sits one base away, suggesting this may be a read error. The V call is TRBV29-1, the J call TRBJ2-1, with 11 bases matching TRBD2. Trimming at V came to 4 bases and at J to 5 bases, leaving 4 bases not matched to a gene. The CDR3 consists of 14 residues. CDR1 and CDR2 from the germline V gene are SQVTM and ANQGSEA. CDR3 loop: CSVVLGLADNEQFF. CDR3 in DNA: TGCAGCGTTGTGTTGGGACTAGCGGACAATGAGCAGTTCTTC.

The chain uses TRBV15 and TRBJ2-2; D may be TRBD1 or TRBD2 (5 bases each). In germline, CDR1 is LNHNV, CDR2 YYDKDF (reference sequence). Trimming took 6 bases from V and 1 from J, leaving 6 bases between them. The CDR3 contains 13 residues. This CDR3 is CATRRGNTGELFF. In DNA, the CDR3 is TGTGCCACCAGGAGGGGGAACACCGGGGAGCTGTTTTTT.

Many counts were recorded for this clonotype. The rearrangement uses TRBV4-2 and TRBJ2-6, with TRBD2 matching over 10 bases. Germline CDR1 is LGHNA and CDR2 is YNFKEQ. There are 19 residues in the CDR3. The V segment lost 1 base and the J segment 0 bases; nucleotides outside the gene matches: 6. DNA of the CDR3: TGTGCCAGCAGCCAAGTTTTTAGCGGGGGGATCTCTGGGGCCAACGTCCTGACTTTC. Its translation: CASSQVFSGGISGANVLTF.

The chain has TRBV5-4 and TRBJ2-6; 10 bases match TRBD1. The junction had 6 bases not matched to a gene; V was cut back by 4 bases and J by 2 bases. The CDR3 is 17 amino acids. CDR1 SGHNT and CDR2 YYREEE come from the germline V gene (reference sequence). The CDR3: CASSPLGTGAGANVLTF. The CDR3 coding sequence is TGTGCCAGCAGCCCCCTAGGGACAGGGGCTGGGGCCAACGTCCTGACTTTC.

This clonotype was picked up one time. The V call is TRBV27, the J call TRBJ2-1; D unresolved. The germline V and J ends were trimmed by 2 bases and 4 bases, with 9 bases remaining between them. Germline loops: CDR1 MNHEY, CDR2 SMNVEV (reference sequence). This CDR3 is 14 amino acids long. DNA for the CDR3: TGTGCCAGCAGTTTAAGGGCCTTATACAATGAGCAGTTCTTC. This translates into CASSLRALYNEQFF.

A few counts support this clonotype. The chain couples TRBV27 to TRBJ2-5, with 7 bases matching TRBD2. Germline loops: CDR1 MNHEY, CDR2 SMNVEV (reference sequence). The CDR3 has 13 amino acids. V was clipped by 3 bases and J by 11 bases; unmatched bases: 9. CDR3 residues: CASSFGTNSEQYF. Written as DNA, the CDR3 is TGTGCCAGCAGTTTCGGGACTAACAGTGAGCAGTACTTC.